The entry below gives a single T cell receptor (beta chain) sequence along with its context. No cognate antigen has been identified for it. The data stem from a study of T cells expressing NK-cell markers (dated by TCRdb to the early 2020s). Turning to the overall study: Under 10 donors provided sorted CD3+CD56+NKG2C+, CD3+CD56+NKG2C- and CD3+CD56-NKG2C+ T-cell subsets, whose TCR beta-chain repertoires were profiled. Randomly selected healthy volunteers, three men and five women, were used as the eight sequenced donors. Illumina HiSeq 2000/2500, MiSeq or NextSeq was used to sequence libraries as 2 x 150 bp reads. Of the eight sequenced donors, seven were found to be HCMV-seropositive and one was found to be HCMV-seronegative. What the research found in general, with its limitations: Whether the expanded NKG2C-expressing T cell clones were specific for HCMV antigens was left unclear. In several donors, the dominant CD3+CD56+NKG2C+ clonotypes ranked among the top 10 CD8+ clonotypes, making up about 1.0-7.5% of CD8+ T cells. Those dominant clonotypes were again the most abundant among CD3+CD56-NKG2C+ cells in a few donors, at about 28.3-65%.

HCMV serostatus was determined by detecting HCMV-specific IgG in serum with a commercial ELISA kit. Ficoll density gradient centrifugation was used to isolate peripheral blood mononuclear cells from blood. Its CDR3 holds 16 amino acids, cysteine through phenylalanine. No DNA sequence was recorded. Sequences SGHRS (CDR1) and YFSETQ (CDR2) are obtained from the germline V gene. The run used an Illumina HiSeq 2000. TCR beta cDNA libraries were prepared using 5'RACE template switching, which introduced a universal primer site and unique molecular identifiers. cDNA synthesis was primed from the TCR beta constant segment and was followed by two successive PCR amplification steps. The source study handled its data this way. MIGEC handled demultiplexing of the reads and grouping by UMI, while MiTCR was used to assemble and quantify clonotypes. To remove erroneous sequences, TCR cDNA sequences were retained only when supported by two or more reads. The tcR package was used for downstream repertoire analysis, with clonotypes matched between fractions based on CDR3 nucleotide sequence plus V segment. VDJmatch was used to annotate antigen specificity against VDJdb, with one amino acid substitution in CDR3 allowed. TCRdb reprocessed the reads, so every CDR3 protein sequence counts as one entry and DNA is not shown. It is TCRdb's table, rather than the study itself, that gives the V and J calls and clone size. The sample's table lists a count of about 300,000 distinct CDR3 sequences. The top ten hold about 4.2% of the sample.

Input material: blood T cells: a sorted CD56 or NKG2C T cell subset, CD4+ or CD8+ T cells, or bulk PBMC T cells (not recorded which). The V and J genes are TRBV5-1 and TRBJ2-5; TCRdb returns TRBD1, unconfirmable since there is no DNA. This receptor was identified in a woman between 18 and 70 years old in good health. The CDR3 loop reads CASRSVRGTYQETQYF.